Below are 20 T cell receptor beta chains sequenced from a single sample in a study of T cell responses to AZD1222 COVID-19 vaccine. Clones were read by immunoSEQ multiplex PCR, and TCRdb kept only the in-frame ones, dropping some. This table has 150,000 or so clones, 94% appearing once. Sequenced here: peripheral blood, sampled on day 0 of AZD1222 vaccination. All receptors come from an adult in good health.

The chain joins TRBV6-4 to TRBJ1-1; D gene ambiguous. The CDR3 length is 13 residues. V lost 0 bases and J lost 5, with 7 bases in between. In germline, CDR1 is MRHNA, CDR2 SNTAGT. In DNA form, the CDR3 reads TGTGCCAGCAGTGACTCGGGTCGTACTGAAGCTTTCTTT. Translating it yields CASSDSGRTEAFF.

CDR3 DNA: TGTGCCAGCAGCCCGGTGGCGGGGGGTTCGGGGGAGCAGTACTTC. As protein: CASSPVAGGSGEQYF. This chain links TRBV7-7 with TRBJ2-7, with 8 positions matching TRBD2. With 5 bases clipped from V and 7 bases from J, the junction kept 13 bases outside the gene matches. The CDR3 covers 15 residues. Looked up from germline, CDR1 is SSHAT and CDR2 is FNYEAQ (reference sequence).

This clone was seen a few times. This rearrangement joins TRBV5-1 to TRBJ2-4; 14 bases map to TRBD2. CDR1 and CDR2 (germline): SGHRS, YFSETQ. The CDR3 extends over 16 amino acids. The J segment lost 6 bases and the V segment lost 0 bases, leaving 2 bases of the junction unmatched. CDR3 coding DNA: TGCGCCAGCAGCTTGGCCGGGACTAGCGGGAGAAACATTCAGTACTTC. Its translation: CASSLAGTSGRNIQYF.

The V call is TRBV6-1, the J call TRBJ2-7, with D hard to call. Trimming cost V 2 bases and J 5 bases, with 10 bases left between them. The CDR3 totals 13 residues. The germline V gene has CDR1 MNHNS and CDR2 SASEGT. The CDR3, as DNA: TGTGCCAGCAGTGAACCCGGGTCGGACGAGCAGTACTTC. It translates to CASSEPGSDEQYF.

The chain carries TRBV27 and TRBJ2-7, with D possibly matching TRBD2 (5 bases). Between the trimmed V and J ends, which lost 5 bases and 11 bases, there was a span of 19 bases. This CDR3 has 13 residues. Germline V lookup: CDR1 MNHEY, CDR2 SMNVEV (reference sequence). The CDR3 region has the DNA TGTGCCAGCAGTACTAGGACCCTCTCTGGGGAGTACTTC. Translation gives CASSTRTLSGEYF.

The chain recombines TRBV3-1 (or the pseudogene TRBV3-2) with TRBJ2-1, with D perhaps matching TRBD1 (6 bases). The CDR3 totals 14 residues. Trimming cost V 6 bases and J 5 bases, with 14 bases left between them. Germline lookup yields CDR1 LGHDT and CDR2 YNNKEL (reference sequence). Here the CDR3 reads CASRKQGKNNEQFF. Written as DNA, the CDR3 is TGTGCCAGCAGAAAACAGGGCAAGAACAATGAGCAGTTCTTC.

The V and J genes are TRBV7-9 and TRBJ2-2; D gene ambiguous. CDR1 and CDR2 from the germline V gene are SEHNR and FQNEAQ (reference sequence). Trimming removed 2 bases from V and 7 bases from J, with 8 bases in between. CDR3 size: 13 residues. The CDR3 coding sequence is TGTGCCAGCAGCTTACGTGGGCACGGGGAGCTGTTTTTT. It is translated as CASSLRGHGELFF.

This clone was observed a few times. The chain combines TRBV7-9 with TRBJ1-1, with TRBD1 matching over 9 bases. The CDR3 length is 15 residues. CDR1 is SEHNR, CDR2 FQNEAQ, per germline (reference sequence). The trim removed 5 bases at V and 3 bases at J, leaving 7 bases unmatched. DNA of the CDR3: TGTGCCAGCAGCGAGGGGACAGGGTGGGACACTGAAGCTTTCTTT. This sequence encodes CASSEGTGWDTEAFF.

V and J are TRBV5-1 and TRBJ2-1; D unresolved. The CDR3 is 16 residues long. Germline-derived CDR1 and CDR2 are SGHRS and YFSETQ. V was cut by 4 bases and J by 1 base, with 15 bases left in between. CDR3 in amino acids: CASSRSYRASYNEQFF. The DNA for the CDR3 is TGCGCCAGCAGCCGTAGCTACCGGGCTTCCTACAATGAGCAGTTCTTC.

This rearrangement joins TRBV2 to TRBJ2-3; 9 bases fit TRBD1. J lost 12 bases, V lost 6 bases, and 7 bases had no gene match. The CDR3 consists of 12 residues. Germline V gene lookup returns CDR1 SNHLY and CDR2 FYNNEI. CDR3 region: CASSDGTGTQYF. In DNA form, the CDR3 reads TGTGCCAGCAGCGATGGGACAGGGACACAGTATTTT.

This chain uses TRBV6-5 with TRBJ1-1, with 9 bases that match TRBD1. The V gene's germline CDR1 is MNHEY and CDR2 SVGAGI. The CDR3 extends over 15 amino acids. V lost 8 bases, J lost 4 bases, and 11 bases stayed unmatched. The CDR3 DNA reads as TGTGCCAGCGTTAAAACAGGGGGCGAGGGCACTGAAGCTTTCTTT. Protein sequence: CASVKTGGEGTEAFF.

The chain is built from TRBV19 and TRBJ2-1; D unclear. V was shortened by 7 bases and J by 5 bases, with 12 bases between the two germline ends. The CDR3 is made up of 13 amino acids. The germline CDR1 and CDR2 sequences are LNHDA and SQIVND (reference sequence). The CDR3 DNA follows: TGTGCCAGTAACCAGGAGTGGAACAATGAGCAGTTCTTC. It translates to CASNQEWNNEQFF.

The chain carries TRBV13 and TRBJ2-5; a weak D match, TRBD1 (6 bases). Trimming left V 3 bases short and J 3 bases short, with 14 bases between. This CDR3 has 15 amino acids. Germline V gene data show CDR1 as PRHDT and CDR2 as FYEKMQ (reference sequence). CDR3 nucleotides: TGTGCCAGCAGCTTGGGGACACAGGGAAAAGAGACCCAGTACTTC. It encodes CASSLGTQGKETQYF. The full variable domain, in which reference TRBV13 and TRBJ2-5 provide the parts outside the CDR3, is AAGVIQSPRHLIKEKRETATLKCYPIPRHDTVYWYQQGPGQDPQFLISFYEKMQSDKGSIPDRFSAQQFSDYHSELNMSSLELGDSALYFCASSLGTQGKETQYFGPGTRLLVL.

This sequence joins TRBV29-1 and TRBJ2-1, with 13 nucleotides matching TRBD2. J was trimmed by 10 bases and V by 5 bases; bases with no gene match: 5. Germline CDR1 SQVTM, CDR2 ANQGSEA. The CDR3 is 13 amino acids. CDR3 region: CSVTSGRAGEQFF. DNA for the CDR3: TGCAGCGTTACTAGCGGGAGGGCCGGAGAGCAGTTCTTC.

V usage is TRBV10-3 and J usage is TRBJ1-1; weak D call: TRBD1 (6 bases). The CDR3 contains 12 residues. Per germline, CDR1 ENHRY and CDR2 SYGVKD. V was clipped by 2 bases and J by 6 bases, with 7 bases between them. The CDR3 DNA reads as TGTGCCATCAGTGAGCAGGGGTCTGAAGCTTTCTTT. The encoded protein is CAISEQGSEAFF.

Regarding this clone: An end of the junction does not agree with germline; a read error may underlie this. CDR3 sequence: CASSDSGGYQPQHF. DNA for the CDR3: TGTGCCAGCAGTGACTCGGGGGGATATCAGCCCCAGCATTTT. The chain couples TRBV6-5 to TRBJ1-5; D is possibly TRBD1 (5 bases). CDR1 is MNHEY, CDR2 SVGAGI, per germline. CDR3 length: 14 amino acids.

V usage is TRBV18 and J usage is TRBJ1-5; TRBD1 agrees at 7 bases. The CDR3 length is 16 residues. Germline-derived CDR1 and CDR2 are KGHSH and LQKENI. The V segment lost 3 bases and the J segment 6 bases; nucleotides outside the gene matches: 11. CDR3 in amino acids: CASSPREGALVQPQHF. As DNA, the CDR3 is TGTGCCAGCTCACCCCGAGAGGGGGCCTTGGTTCAGCCCCAGCATTTT.

This chain links TRBV5-1 with TRBJ2-1; possibly TRBD1 or TRBD2 for D (5 bases each). Trimming took off 6 bases at V and 4 bases at J, with 17 bases between the two ends. The CDR3 has 15 residues. Per germline, CDR1 SGHRS and CDR2 YFSETQ. The CDR3 region has the DNA TGCGCCAGCACCCTGGGGGTCTCCACATACAATGAGCAGTTCTTC. It encodes CASTLGVSTYNEQFF.

The chain carries TRBV7-9 and TRBJ1-1; D call uncertain. Germline V CDR1 and CDR2: SEHNR, FQNEAQ (reference sequence). The V gene lost 3 bases and the J gene lost 0 bases, with 8 bases spanning the gap. This CDR3 region has 14 residues. The chain's CDR3 is CASSLGKMNTEAFF. CDR3 in DNA: TGTGCCAGCAGCTTGGGCAAAATGAACACTGAAGCTTTCTTT.

This chain connects TRBV16 to TRBJ1-5; maybe TRBD1 (5 bases). CDR1 is KGHSY, CDR2 FQNENV, per germline. The V and J ends lost 3 bases and 1 base respectively, with 16 bases between them. The CDR3 is 17 residues long. This CDR3 is CASSQIIGASSNQPQHF. The CDR3 DNA sequence: TGTGCCAGCAGCCAGATAATCGGGGCCTCGAGCAATCAGCCCCAGCATTTT.